The source of this T cell receptor beta chain is a study of OX40 agonist ivuxolimab in advanced cancers. In the study overall: Enrollees could have had prior anti-PD-1, anti-PD-L1 or anti-CTLA-4 therapy, which approximately 40% had received.

Regarding the study as a whole: CD8+ T cells showed, on average, more clonal expansion than CD4+ cells.

The CDR3 contains 15 residues. Unmatched junction bases numbered 10, after V lost 7 bases and J lost 3 bases. Germline CDR1 SGHRS, CDR2 YFSETQ. Here immunoSEQ multiplex PCR was the method, and the copy in TCRdb shows in-frame clones only, minus some. The table shows 77,000 or so clones, with roughly nine tenths occurring only once. Samples were taken at baseline and on day 1 of cycles 4 and 7. This clone appeared once. Its antigen is undetermined. The chain links TRBV5-1 to TRBJ2-3; 8 nucleotides agree with TRBD2. The starting material was CD4+ or CD8+ T cells sorted from blood, obtained in a trial of the OX40 agonist ivuxolimab. This clonotype was obtained from an adult with an advanced solid tumor such as melanoma, head and neck, liver or kidney cancer. This CDR3 is CASFVGRGATDTQYF. The CDR3 DNA sequence: TGCGCCAGCTTCGTAGGGCGGGGGGCAACAGATACGCAGTATTTT.